What follows are 27 T cell receptor beta chains derived from one specimen sequenced in a study of OX40 agonist ivuxolimab in advanced cancers. Library generation was performed with the immunoSEQ multiplex PCR assay. TCRdb's version of the immuneACCESS table is confined to in-frame rearrangements and falls short of the full clone set. An unresolved V gene accounts for under half of the shortfall where checked; the remainder is of unknown origin. The sample table shows around 47,000 clones, and more than 80% are seen once. The top ten hold 4% to 4.5% of the sample. The input for sequencing was CD4+ or CD8+ T cells sorted from blood, taken in a trial of the OX40 agonist ivuxolimab. Receptors originate from an adult with an advanced solid tumor such as melanoma, head and neck, liver or kidney cancer.

The gene calls are TRBV5-1 and TRBJ2-5; 7 nucleotides agree with TRBD2. CDR3 length: 14 amino acids. V shed 4 bases, J shed 5 bases, and the junction held 8 bases outside the gene matches. Looked up from germline, CDR1 is SGHRS and CDR2 is YFSETQ. In DNA, the CDR3 is TGCGCCAGCAGCAACCCGACTAGCCTGGAGACCCAGTACTTC. It specifies CASSNPTSLETQYF.

The chain uses TRBV10-3 and TRBJ1-2; maybe TRBD1 (5 bases). This CDR3 spans 14 amino acids. CDR1 ENHRY and CDR2 SYGVKD come from the germline V gene. V lost 0 bases to trimming and J lost 3 bases, with 8 bases between them. In nucleotides, the CDR3 is TGTGCCATCAGTGAGTCGGGAGGGGACTATGGCTACACCTTC. This codes for CAISESGGDYGYTF.

V is TRBV2 and J is TRBJ2-1, with 7 bases that match TRBD2. This CDR3 has 16 amino acids. Germline CDR1 is SNHLY and CDR2 is FYNNEI. With V trimmed by 5 bases and J by 0 bases, 7 bases remained unmatched. The CDR3 DNA is TGTGCCAGCAGTCGGGTGGGAGGGAGCTCCTACAATGAGCAGTTCTTC. Amino acid sequence: CASSRVGGSSYNEQFF.

The chain combines TRBV9 with TRBJ2-1; the D is unclear. V was pared by 0 bases and J by 3 bases, with 10 bases between. The CDR3 consists of 15 residues. Germline lookup yields CDR1 SGDLS and CDR2 YYNGEE. The CDR3 DNA reads as TGTGCCAGCAGCGTAGAAGGGTCGGTCTACAATGAGCAGTTCTTC. Its translation is CASSVEGSVYNEQFF.

This rearrangement joins TRBV18 to TRBJ2-5; tentatively, D is TRBD2 (5 bases). Germline V lookup: CDR1 KGHSH, CDR2 LQKENI. The CDR3 length is 14 residues. Trimming pared 2 bases from V and 2 bases from J, leaving 9 bases between. The CDR3 loop is CASSPSGLQETQYF. As DNA, the CDR3 is TGTGCCAGCTCACCATCGGGGTTACAAGAGACCCAGTACTTC.

The V call is TRBV7-8, the J call TRBJ1-1, with D maybe TRBD1 (6 bases). Germline values: CDR1 SGHVS, CDR2 FQNEAQ. The CDR3 runs 13 residues. V shed 4 bases and J shed 1 base, with 7 bases lying between them. The CDR3 loop reads CASSSTGNTEAFF. The CDR3, as DNA: TGTGCCAGCAGCTCGACAGGGAACACTGAAGCTTTCTTT. The variable domain in full, with the rest retrieved from reference TRBV7-8 and TRBJ1-1, is GAGVSQSPRYKVAKRGQDVALRCDPISGHVSLFWYQQALGQGPEFLTYFQNEAQLDKSGLPSDRFFAERPEGSVSTLKIQRTQQEDSAVYLCASSSTGNTEAFFGQGTRLTVV.

V gene TRBV6-9 combines with J gene TRBJ1-5, with TRBD1 identical over 9 bases. This CDR3 spans 16 amino acids. The germline gives CDR1 MNHGY, CDR2 SVAAGI. J lost 7 bases, V lost 6 bases, and 13 bases had no gene match. DNA for the CDR3: TGTGCCAGCAGACCCAAAAGGGACAGGGCACACCAGCCCCAGCATTTT. Translated: CASRPKRDRAHQPQHF.

The chain carries TRBV14 and TRBJ2-3, with D perhaps matching TRBD1 (6 bases). Trimming removed 1 base from V and 1 base from J, with 9 bases in between. This CDR3 comprises 15 residues. Germline V gene data show CDR1 as SGHDN and CDR2 as FVKESK. DNA of the CDR3: TGTGCCAGCAGCCAAGCCAGGGGTCGCACAGATACGCAGTATTTT. Translated, it gives CASSQARGRTDTQYF.

The rearrangement uses TRBV9 and TRBJ2-7, with D tentatively TRBD2 (5 bases). Germline V gives CDR1 SGDLS, CDR2 YYNGEE. The CDR3 consists of 14 residues. The germline V and J ends were trimmed by 0 bases and 3 bases, with 10 bases remaining between them. The CDR3 loop reads CASSVVPGNYEQYF. In DNA form, the CDR3 reads TGTGCCAGCAGCGTAGTACCCGGGAACTACGAGCAGTACTTC.

This chain links TRBV12-5 with TRBJ2-1; possibly TRBD1 for D (5 bases). Germline V CDR1 and CDR2: LGHNT, FRNRAP. The CDR3 is 16 amino acids. V was pared by 3 bases and J by 0 bases, with 12 bases between. The CDR3: CASGFRQGSSYNEQFF. The CDR3 region has the DNA TGTGCTAGTGGTTTTCGGCAGGGTAGCTCCTACAATGAGCAGTTCTTC.

The chain couples TRBV21-1 to TRBJ2-7; the D call of TRBD1 is as the table states it, not checked on the DNA. TRBV21-1 is a pseudogene. This CDR3 has 18 amino acids. CDR3 protein: CASSKHGPWTVENYEQYF. CDR3 bases: TGTGCCAGCAGCAAACACGGGCCCTGGACAGTAGAAAACTACGAGCAGTACTTC.

In its sample, this clone was seen a few times. V gene TRBV7-9 combines with J gene TRBJ1-2; 12 bases map to TRBD1. CDR3 length: 15 residues. Germline-derived CDR1 and CDR2 are SEHNR and FQNEAQ (reference sequence). After removal of 4 bases from V and 6 bases from J, the junction contained 6 bases not matched to a gene. The DNA of the CDR3 is TGTGCCAGCAGCTGGGGGACAGGGGGCGCGGATGGCTACACCTTC. This codes for CASSWGTGGADGYTF.

The V and J genes are TRBV10-3 and TRBJ2-5, with 8 bases matching TRBD2. In germline, CDR1 is ENHRY, CDR2 SYGVKD. This CDR3 has 13 amino acids. V lost 6 bases to trimming and J lost 5 bases; unmatched junction nucleotides: 5. CDR3 coding DNA: TGTGCCATCAGCCTAGCGGGTGGGGAGACCCAGTACTTC. This codes for CAISLAGGETQYF.

This clone occurred once. The chain links TRBV14 to TRBJ2-3; no definite D call. From germline, CDR1 is SGHDN and CDR2 FVKESK. V gave up 3 bases and J gave up 7 bases, with 5 bases separating them. The CDR3 is 11 residues long. This CDR3 reads CASSQTNTQYF. The CDR3 DNA reads as TGTGCCAGCAGCCAGACCAATACGCAGTATTTT.

This clone was counted many times. V gene TRBV5-1 combines with J gene TRBJ1-2; D not certain. Trimming pared 1 base from V and 6 bases from J, leaving 10 bases between. This CDR3 spans 13 amino acids. Germline V gene sequence: CDR1 SGHRS, CDR2 YFSETQ. As DNA, the CDR3 is TGCGCCAGCAGCTTGAAACCAGGACATGGCTACACCTTC. Translation gives CASSLKPGHGYTF.

V and J are TRBV11-2 and TRBJ1-3, with unresolved D. There are 14 residues in the CDR3. CDR1 and CDR2 (germline): SGHAT, FQNNGV. V dropped 4 bases and J dropped 0 bases, with 7 bases sitting between them. The DNA for the CDR3 is TGTGCCAGCAGCTCCCAAAACTCTGGAAACACCATATATTTT. Its protein is CASSSQNSGNTIYF.

This chain uses TRBV7-2 with TRBJ2-1; D gene ambiguous. CDR3 length equals 15 residues. V shed 5 bases and J shed 5 bases, with 16 bases lying between them. Germline V gene data show CDR1 as SGHTA and CDR2 as FQGNSA. The CDR3 sequence is CASSPRAIGHNEQFF. CDR3 sequence (DNA): TGTGCCAGCAGCCCCCGGGCTATTGGGCACAATGAGCAGTTCTTC.

This chain uses TRBV4-2 with TRBJ2-2; possible D gene TRBD2, 6 bases. The V end was cut by 0 bases, the J end by 2 bases, with 10 bases between. CDR3 length equals 16 residues. CDR1 LGHNA and CDR2 YNFKEQ come from the germline V gene. In nucleotides, the CDR3 is TGTGCCAGCAGCCAAGAGGGCGGGGTCAACACCGGGGAGCTGTTTTTT. Amino acid sequence: CASSQEGGVNTGELFF.

The chain combines TRBV6-5 with TRBJ2-7, with a tentative D call TRBD2 (5 bases). The CDR3 spans 15 residues. In germline, CDR1 is MNHEY, CDR2 SVGAGI. V was pared by 2 bases and J by 5 bases, with 16 bases between. CDR3 residues: CASSYGRARPHEQYF. In DNA, the CDR3 is TGTGCCAGCAGTTACGGGCGGGCCCGGCCCCACGAGCAGTACTTC.

The V gene is TRBV29-1, the J gene TRBJ2-7, with 8 bases lining up with TRBD2. The CDR3 consists of 14 residues. The germline gives CDR1 SQVTM, CDR2 ANQGSEA. V gave up 4 bases and J gave up 6 bases; unmatched junction bases: 11. This CDR3 is CSVGPGGDRGEQYF. For the CDR3, the DNA is TGCAGCGTTGGGCCCGGGGGGGATAGGGGCGAGCAGTACTTC.

This chain links TRBV6-1 with TRBJ2-7, with unresolved D. Germline V lookup: CDR1 MNHNS, CDR2 SASEGT. Trimming stripped 4 bases from V and 5 bases from J, with 12 bases between. The CDR3 runs to 13 residues. The CDR3 is CASSGVWANEQYF. For the CDR3, the DNA is TGTGCCAGCAGTGGAGTGTGGGCTAACGAGCAGTACTTC.

The chain combines TRBV11-2 with TRBJ1-1; 8 bases align to TRBD1. CDR1 and CDR2 from the germline V gene are SGHAT and FQNNGV. J was trimmed by 13 bases and V by 5 bases; bases with no gene match: 12. The CDR3 extends over 13 amino acids. The CDR3 reads CASSLDAPGGGFF. CDR3 coding DNA: TGTGCCAGCAGCCTGGACGCCCCAGGGGGCGGTTTCTTT.

This clone has only one observation. V gene TRBV11-2 combines with J gene TRBJ2-7; 9 bases line up with TRBD1. The CDR3 loop spans 17 amino acids. From germline, CDR1 is SGHAT and CDR2 FQNNGV. Unmatched junction bases numbered 11, after V lost 2 bases and J lost 3 bases. CDR3 residues: CASSLRPRDRVGYEQYF. The CDR3 bases are TGTGCCAGCAGCTTAAGGCCGCGGGACAGGGTGGGCTACGAGCAGTACTTC.

The CDR3 protein is CASSIATGRRGYTF. DNA of the CDR3: TGTGCCAGTAGTATAGCGACAGGGCGTCGTGGCTACACCTTC. J is TRBJ1-2 and V is TRBV19; TRBD1 agrees at 7 bases. V lost 1 base to trimming and J lost 7 bases; unmatched junction nucleotides: 6. This CDR3 spans 14 amino acids. Germline V gene data show CDR1 as LNHDA and CDR2 as SQIVND (reference sequence). The entire variable domain, with the rest obtained from reference TRBV19 and TRBJ1-2, is as follows: DGGITQSPKYLFRKEGQNVTLSCEQNLNHDAMYWYRQDPGQGLRLIYYSQIVNDFQKGDIAEGYSVSREKKESFPLTVTSAQKNPTAFYLCASSIATGRRGYTFGSGTRLTVV.

The CDR3 is CASSRVAYGYTF. CDR3 sequence (DNA): TGTGCCAGCAGCCGCGTGGCTTATGGCTACACCTTC. The V gene is TRBV7-2, the J gene TRBJ1-2; D uncertain. The length of the CDR3 is 12 residues. Trimming cost V 5 bases and J 5 bases, with 9 bases left between them. Germline lookup yields CDR1 SGHTA and CDR2 FQGNSA.

This sequence joins TRBV9 and TRBJ2-5, with D tentatively TRBD1 (5 bases). V gave up 2 bases and J gave up 4 bases, with 9 bases separating them. The germline gives CDR1 SGDLS, CDR2 YYNGEE. The CDR3 spans 13 residues. CDR3: CASSVGQIETQYF. In DNA, the CDR3 is TGTGCCAGCAGCGTGGGGCAGATAGAGACCCAGTACTTC.

In this sample, this clone turned up a few times. The chain recombines TRBV28 with TRBJ1-2; the D is unclear. The CDR3 consists of 14 residues. With 2 bases removed from V and 2 bases from J, the gap between germline ends came to 9 bases. Germline V gene lookup returns CDR1 MDHEN and CDR2 SYDVKM. The chain's CDR3 is CASSLNSVNYGYTF. CDR3 in DNA: TGTGCCAGCAGTTTAAACTCTGTGAACTATGGCTACACCTTC.